Shown below are 27 T cell receptor beta chains from a single sample sequenced in a study of T cell repertoires in aging, cancer and after chemotherapy (dated by TCRdb to between 2018 and 2021). Genomic DNA extracted from peripheral blood, rather than sorted cells or RNA, was used as the source for amplification of TCR beta rearrangements. The sequencer was an Illumina MiSeq. Using a mixed TRB-A/B primer pool, multiplex touch-down PCR amplified rearranged TRB sequences covering the V, D and J segments. TCRdb trimmed public reads at Q25 via fastp, called clones via MiXCR and kept in-frame beta chains. Each entry is one CDR3 protein sequence, shown with its most common DNA and genes. Present in this sample are around 5,000 distinct CDR3 sequences, about 25% of which were seen just once. The ten largest clones capture around 17% of the sample. Sequenced: blood. These receptors were taken from a human donor in good health.

This clonotype appeared a few times. The V and J genes are TRBV10-3 and TRBJ2-3; 13 nucleotides match TRBD2. Trimming cost V 6 bases and J 1 base; bases outside gene matches: 4. Germline V lookup: CDR1 ENHRY, CDR2 SYGVKD. CDR3 length: 16 residues. The CDR3 DNA reads TGTGCCATCAGAAGGACTAGCGGGGGTGGCACAGATACGCAGTATTTT. Its protein product is CAIRRTSGGGTDTQYF.

The chain recombines TRBV7-2 with TRBJ2-1, with 7 bases lining up with TRBD1. Germline V gives CDR1 SGHTA, CDR2 FQGNSA. V lost 9 bases to trimming and J lost 7 bases; unmatched junction nucleotides: 15. The length of the CDR3 is 15 residues. The CDR3 loop is CARSQRQGSGNEQFF. The CDR3 nucleotides are TGTGCCAGAAGCCAAAGACAGGGATCGGGTAATGAGCAGTTCTTC.

About this clonotype: With a much larger clone just one base away, this may be a read error. The chain is built from TRBV18 and TRBJ2-5; either TRBD1 or TRBD2 may supply D (5 bases each). In germline, CDR1 is KGHSH, CDR2 LQKENI. The CDR3 has 14 residues. CDR3 amino acids: CASSPGTAKETQNF. CDR3 DNA sequence: TGTGCCAGCTCGCCCGGGACGGCGAAAGAGACCCAGAACTTC.

This clonotype showed up just a few times. The chain joins TRBV20-1 to TRBJ2-7, with D unresolved. This CDR3 spans 13 amino acids. The V end lost 5 bases, the J end lost 0 bases, and 11 bases lay between the germline ends. Germline V lookup: CDR1 DFQATT, CDR2 SNEGSKA (reference sequence). The CDR3 DNA follows: TGCAGTGCTCCATCGAAGATCTCCTACGAGCAGTACTTC. Its translation is CSAPSKISYEQYF.

The V call is TRBV9, the J call TRBJ2-2, with D uncertain. Per the germline V gene, CDR1 is SGDLS and CDR2 is YYNGEE. The V and J ends lost 5 bases and 10 bases respectively, with 15 bases between them. This CDR3 is 13 amino acids long. CDR3: CASSPDPPAELFF. The CDR3 DNA is TGTGCCAGCAGTCCAGACCCCCCGGCGGAGCTGTTTTTT.

Turning to this clonotype: A much bigger clone sits one base away, suggesting this may be a read error. The chain recombines TRBV19 with TRBJ2-7, with 10 bases identical to TRBD2. The CDR3 has 15 residues. Looked up from germline, CDR1 is LNHDA and CDR2 is SQIVND (reference sequence). The CDR3 loop is CACSIGGTSVYEQYF. In DNA, the CDR3 is TGTGCCTGTAGTATAGGGGGGACTAGCGTATACGAGCAGTACTTC.

This clonotype is termed medium-sized. The chain is built from TRBV27 and TRBJ2-2; 8 nucleotides line up with TRBD2. The CDR3 extends over 16 amino acids. Germline V lookup: CDR1 MNHEY, CDR2 SMNVEV (reference sequence). With 6 bases clipped from V and 0 bases from J, the junction kept 6 bases outside the gene matches. For the CDR3, the DNA is TGTGCCAGCAGACGAGGACTAGCCTCGAACACCGGGGAGCTGTTTTTT. Residues: CASRRGLASNTGELFF.

Turning to this clonotype: Since a much larger clone is just one base distant, this may be a read error. This chain connects TRBV6-4 to TRBJ2-3; 12 bases match TRBD2. V was clipped by 6 bases and J by 2 bases; unmatched bases: 9. Germline V gene sequence: CDR1 MRHNA, CDR2 SNTAGT. The CDR3 length is 17 residues. The CDR3 region is CASRWLAGGPNTDTQYF. The CDR3 bases are TGTGCCAGCAGGTGGCTAGCGGGAGGGCCAAACACAGATACGCAGTATTTT.

The chain carries TRBV7-2 and TRBJ2-7, with 11 bases lining up with TRBD2. Germline-derived CDR1 and CDR2 are SGHTA and FQGNSA. V was clipped by 0 bases and J by 6 bases; unmatched bases: 7. The CDR3 runs 16 residues. In nucleotides, the CDR3 is TGTGCCAGCAGCTTAGCCCTAGCGGGGGGATCGTCCGAGCAGTACTTC. It specifies CASSLALAGGSSEQYF.

V usage is TRBV20-1 and J usage is TRBJ1-4; D is uncertain. In germline, CDR1 is DFQATT, CDR2 SNEGSKA (reference sequence). Trimming stripped 5 bases from V and 0 bases from J, with 10 bases between. CDR3 length: 14 residues. CDR3 nucleotide sequence: TGCAGTGCTGAACGACTTGCAACTAATGAAAAACTGTTTTTT. It specifies CSAERLATNEKLFF.

The chain joins TRBV20-1 to TRBJ2-5; 8 bases fit TRBD1. Losses at the gene ends were 3 bases for V and 2 bases for J; bases not matched to a gene: 8. CDR1 and CDR2 (germline): DFQATT, SNEGSKA (reference sequence). The CDR3 length is 15 residues. The CDR3 sequence: CSASPRTGPQETQYF. The CDR3 DNA follows: TGCAGTGCTAGTCCCAGGACAGGGCCACAAGAGACCCAGTACTTC.

Within the sample, this clonotype is medium-sized (0.01 to 0.1%). The chain recombines TRBV27 with TRBJ1-4; D may be TRBD1 (5 bases). Trimming left V 0 bases short and J 0 bases short, with 17 bases between. The CDR3 runs to 19 residues. The germline V gene encodes CDR1 MNHEY and CDR2 SMNVEV (reference sequence). CDR3 residues: CASSLSGGTIAATNEKLFF. CDR3 bases: TGTGCCAGCAGTTTATCGGGTGGGACCATCGCGGCAACTAATGAAAAACTGTTTTTT.

This clonotype is judged medium-sized. This chain joins TRBV13 and TRBJ1-6; the match to TRBD1 covers 8 bases. This CDR3 is 15 amino acids long. J gave up 7 bases and V 5 bases, and 7 bases lay outside the gene matches. The germline CDR1 and CDR2 sequences are PRHDT and FYEKMQ (reference sequence). DNA for the CDR3: TGTGCCAGCAGCCTAACAGGGGGGGCGAATTCACCCCTCCACTTT. Encoded protein: CASSLTGGANSPLHF. Full variable domain (missing parts from reference TRBV13 and TRBJ1-6): AAGVIQSPRHLIKEKRETATLKCYPIPRHDTVYWYQQGPGQDPQFLISFYEKMQSDKGSIPDRFSAQQFSDYHSELNMSSLELGDSALYFCASSLTGGANSPLHFGNGTRLTVT.

Of note for this clonotype: This sequence may be a read error, since a much larger clone differs from it by one base. The chain couples TRBV6-5 to TRBJ2-2; a possible D gene is TRBD2 (6 bases). The germline V gene has CDR1 MNHEY and CDR2 SVGAGI. This CDR3 is 15 amino acids long. The V and J ends lost 9 bases and 4 bases respectively, with 18 bases between them. The DNA for the CDR3 is TGTGCCAGACATCCGGGACTCAAACCCACCGGGGAGCTGTTTTTT. As protein: CARHPGLKPTGELFF.

This clonotype ranks as medium-sized. The chain links TRBV10-3 to TRBJ2-1; TRBD2 matches at 7 bases. Trimming took 3 bases from V and 0 from J; bases not matched to a gene: 5. The germline V gene encodes CDR1 ENHRY and CDR2 SYGVKD. This CDR3 is built from 16 residues. CDR3: CAISEQASGSYNEQFF. CDR3 nucleotides: TGTGCCATCAGTGAACAGGCTAGCGGCTCCTACAATGAGCAGTTCTTC.

By sample fraction, this clonotype is medium-sized. The chain employs TRBV5-6 and TRBJ2-2; D is uncertain. Trimming shortened V by 0 bases and J by 2 bases, and 11 bases separated the two germline ends. This CDR3 comprises 16 residues. Per germline, CDR1 SGHDT and CDR2 YYEEEE. CDR3 in amino acids: CASSLVGQYNTGELFF. The CDR3 DNA is TGTGCCAGCAGCTTGGTGGGTCAGTATAACACCGGGGAGCTGTTTTTT.

By share, this clonotype ranks as medium-sized. The chain joins TRBV7-9 to TRBJ2-3; 13 nucleotides match TRBD2. The CDR3 is 16 amino acids. Unmatched junction bases numbered 2, after V lost 5 bases and J lost 0 bases. CDR1 and CDR2 from the germline V gene are SEHNR and FQNEAQ (reference sequence). This CDR3 reads CASSQTSGGSTDTQYF. In nucleotides, the CDR3 is TGTGCCAGCAGCCAGACTAGCGGGGGGAGCACAGATACGCAGTATTTT.

This clonotype was recorded only once. A much bigger clone sits one base away, suggesting this may be a read error. The CDR3 region has the DNA TGTGCCAGCAGTCCGAAGACTAGCGGCGATGAGCAGTTCTTC. It specifies CASSPKTSGDEQFF. The gene calls are TRBV27 and TRBJ2-1; 9 nucleotides agree with TRBD2. CDR1 MNHEY and CDR2 SMNVEV come from the germline V gene (reference sequence). J lost 8 bases, V lost 5 bases, and 7 bases had no gene match. The CDR3 is 14 residues long.

The chain links TRBV10-3 to TRBJ2-7; TRBD1 agrees at 9 bases. This CDR3 region has 15 residues. Per the germline V gene, CDR1 is ENHRY and CDR2 is SYGVKD. V shed 3 bases and J 0 bases; nucleotides not matched to a gene: 3. The CDR3 DNA reads TGTGCCATCAGTGACCCGGGACAGGGCTCCTACGAGCAGTACTTC. Translated, it gives CAISDPGQGSYEQYF.

Sample share makes this clonotype medium-sized (0.01 to 0.1%). The chain links TRBV15 to TRBJ2-1; D gene unclear. Trimming removed 0 bases at V and 2 bases at J, with 14 bases between. This CDR3 is built from 17 residues. Germline loops: CDR1 LNHNV, CDR2 YYDKDF (reference sequence). CDR3 sequence reads: CATSRDLRTETYNEQFF. The CDR3 nucleotides are TGTGCCACCAGCAGAGACCTCCGGACGGAAACCTACAATGAGCAGTTCTTC.

The chain couples TRBV14 to TRBJ2-3; 10 positions match TRBD2. This CDR3 comprises 16 residues. Trimming removed 4 bases from V and 0 bases from J; junction bases left unmatched: 4. The germline V gene encodes CDR1 SGHDN and CDR2 FVKESK. This chain's CDR3 is CASSPRTSGSTDTQYF. CDR3 sequence (DNA): TGTGCCAGCAGCCCCCGGACTAGCGGTAGCACAGATACGCAGTATTTT.

This clonotype was picked up a small number of times. V gene TRBV6-2 or TRBV6-3 combines with J gene TRBJ2-7; the match to TRBD1 covers 10 bases. Germline V CDR1 and CDR2: MNHEY, SVGEGT. CDR3 size: 17 residues. J was trimmed by 2 bases and V by 5 bases; bases with no gene match: 12. The CDR3 spells CASSTQIPGTGAYEQYF. The DNA for the CDR3 is TGTGCCAGCAGTACCCAAATACCCGGGACAGGGGCCTACGAGCAGTACTTC.

The gene calls are TRBV4-1 and TRBJ2-3, with 7 bases fitting TRBD1. With 3 bases clipped from V and 2 bases from J, the junction kept 2 bases outside the gene matches. Germline assignment: CDR1 MGHRA and CDR2 YSYEKL. The CDR3 is 14 amino acids. CDR3 sequence reads: CASSQGQLTDTQYF. The CDR3 nucleotides are TGCGCCAGCAGCCAGGGACAGCTCACAGATACGCAGTATTTT.

This clonotype is classed as medium-sized. The genes are TRBV6-2 or TRBV6-3 and TRBJ2-2; D remains ambiguous. Germline values: CDR1 MNHEY, CDR2 SVGEGT. The CDR3 covers 12 residues. Trimming pared 10 bases from V and 9 bases from J, leaving 15 bases between. The CDR3 here is CATSPIARELFF. The DNA of the CDR3 is TGTGCCACCAGCCCCATTGCACGGGAGCTGTTTTTT.

This clonotype ranks as medium-sized. The J gene is TRBJ1-1, the V gene TRBV6-5; no clear D gene. Germline CDR1 reads MNHEY; CDR2 reads SVGAGI. Trimming took 2 bases from V and 1 from J, leaving 8 bases between them. The CDR3 consists of 14 residues. The CDR3 sequence: CASSYGRANTEAFF. The CDR3 DNA sequence: TGTGCCAGCAGTTACGGCAGAGCGAACACTGAAGCTTTCTTT.

The V gene is TRBV7-3, the J gene TRBJ1-1, with D tentatively TRBD1 (5 bases). CDR3 length: 14 amino acids. CDR1 SGHTA and CDR2 FQGTGA come from the germline V gene. V was clipped by 10 bases and J by 1 base, with 16 bases between them. Here the CDR3 reads CANTPGPKNTEAFF. DNA for the CDR3: TGTGCCAATACGCCAGGGCCTAAGAACACTGAAGCTTTCTTT.

The chain is built from TRBV11-1 and TRBJ2-7; either TRBD1 or TRBD2 may supply D (5 bases each). Per germline, CDR1 SGHAT and CDR2 FQDESV (reference sequence). The CDR3 loop spans 13 amino acids. The V end was cut by 4 bases, the J end by 4 bases, with 11 bases between. The CDR3: CASSSGREYEQYF. As DNA, the CDR3 is TGTGCCAGCAGCTCAGGCAGGGAGTACGAGCAGTACTTC.